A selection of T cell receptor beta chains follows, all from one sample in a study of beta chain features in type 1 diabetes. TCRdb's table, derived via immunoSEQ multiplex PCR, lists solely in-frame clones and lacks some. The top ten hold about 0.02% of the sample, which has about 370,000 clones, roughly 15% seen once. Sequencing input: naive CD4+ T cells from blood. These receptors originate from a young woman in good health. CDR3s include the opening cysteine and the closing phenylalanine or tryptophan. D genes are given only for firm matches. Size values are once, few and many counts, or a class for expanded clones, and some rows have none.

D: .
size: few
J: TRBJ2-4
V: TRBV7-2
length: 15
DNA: TGTGCCAGCAGCTTAATACAATTAGCCAAAAACATTCAGTACTTC
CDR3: CASSLIQLAKNIQYF

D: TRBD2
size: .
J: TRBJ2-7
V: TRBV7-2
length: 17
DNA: TGTGCCAGCAGCTTACGCACTAGCGGGACAGCCTACTACGAGCAGTACTTC
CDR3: CASSLRTSGTAYYEQYF

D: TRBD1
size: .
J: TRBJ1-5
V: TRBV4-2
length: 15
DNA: TGTGCCAGCAGCCAGAGGACAGGCAGGGATCAGCCCCAGCATTTT
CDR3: CASSQRTGRDQPQHF

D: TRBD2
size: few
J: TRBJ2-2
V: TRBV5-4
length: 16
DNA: TGTGCCAGCAGTCGACTAGCGGGAGGGCCCGGCGGGGAGCTGTTTTTT
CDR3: CASSRLAGGPGGELFF

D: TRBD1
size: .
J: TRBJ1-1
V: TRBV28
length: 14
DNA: TGTGCCAGCAGTTTAGGGGACAGGAACACTGAAGCTTTCTTT
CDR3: CASSLGDRNTEAFF

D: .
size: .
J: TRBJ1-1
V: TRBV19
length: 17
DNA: TGTGCCAGTACTCCTGGGTCGGGAGGATCTGTGAACACTGAAGCTTTCTTT
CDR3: CASTPGSGGSVNTEAFF

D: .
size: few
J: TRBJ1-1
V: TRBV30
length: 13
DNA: TGTGCCTGGAGGGGGAGGGTGAACACTGAAGCTTTCTTT
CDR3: CAWRGRVNTEAFF

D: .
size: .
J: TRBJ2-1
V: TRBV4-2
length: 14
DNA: TGTGCCAGCAGCCAAGATCCCCGGGAGAATGAGCAGTTCTTC
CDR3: CASSQDPRENEQFF

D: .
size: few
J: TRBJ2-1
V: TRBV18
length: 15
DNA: TGTGCCAGCTCAAATAGTTTAGACTCCTACAATGAGCAGTTCTTC
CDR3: CASSNSLDSYNEQFF

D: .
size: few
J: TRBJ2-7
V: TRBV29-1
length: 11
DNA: TGCAGCGTTGAAGCTAACTACGAGCAGTACTTC
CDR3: CSVEANYEQYF

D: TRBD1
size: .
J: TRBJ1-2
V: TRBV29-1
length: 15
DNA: TGCAGCGTGACGACTACCGGGACAGGAACCTATGGCTACACCTTC
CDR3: CSVTTTGTGTYGYTF

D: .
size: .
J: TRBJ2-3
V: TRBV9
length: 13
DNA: TGTGCCAGCAGCGTAGGGGGGGTAGATACGCAGTATTTT
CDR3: CASSVGGVDTQYF

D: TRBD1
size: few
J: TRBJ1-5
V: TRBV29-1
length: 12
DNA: TGCAGCGTCGGACAGGGCGATCAGCCCCAGCATTTT
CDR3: CSVGQGDQPQHF

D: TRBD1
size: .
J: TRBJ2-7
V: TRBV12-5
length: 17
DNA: TGTGCTAGTGGTTTTTACCGGCCGGGACAGGGACTCTACGAGCAGTACTTC
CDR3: CASGFYRPGQGLYEQYF

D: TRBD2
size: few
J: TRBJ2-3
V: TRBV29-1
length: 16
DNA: TGCAGCGTTGCCCCCGGGACTAGCGGAAGCACAGATACGCAGTATTTT
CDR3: CSVAPGTSGSTDTQYF

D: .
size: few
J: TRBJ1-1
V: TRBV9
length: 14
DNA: TGTGCCAGCAGCGTTTCAGGGGTGCGCACTGAAGCTTTCTTT
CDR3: CASSVSGVRTEAFF

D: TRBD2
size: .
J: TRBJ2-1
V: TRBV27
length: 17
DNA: TGTGCCAGCAGTCTCCCCTCACTAGCGGGGAACTACAATGAGCAGTTCTTC
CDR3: CASSLPSLAGNYNEQFF

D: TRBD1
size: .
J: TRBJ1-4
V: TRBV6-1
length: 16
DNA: TGTGCCAGCAGTGCGGTATACAGGGGGGAAAGAGAAAAACTGTTTTTT
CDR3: CASSAVYRGEREKLFF

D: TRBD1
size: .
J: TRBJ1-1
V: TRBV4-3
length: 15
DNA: TGCGCCAGCAGCCCCGCGGACAGGATGAACACTGAAGCTTTCTTT
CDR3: CASSPADRMNTEAFF

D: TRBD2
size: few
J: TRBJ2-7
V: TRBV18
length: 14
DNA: TGTGCCAGCTCACGAGCGGGAGACATGTACGAGCAGTACTTC
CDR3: CASSRAGDMYEQYF

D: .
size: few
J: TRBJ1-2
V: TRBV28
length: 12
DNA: TGTGCCAGCAGTCCTCCCTACTATGGCTACACCTTC
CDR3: CASSPPYYGYTF

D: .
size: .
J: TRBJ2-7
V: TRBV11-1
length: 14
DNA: TGTGCCAGCACCGCCCGGCTAGTATCCTACGAGCAGTACTTC
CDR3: CASTARLVSYEQYF

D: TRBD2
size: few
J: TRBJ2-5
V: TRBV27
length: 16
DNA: TGTGCCAGCAGTTTATTTCCGGGACTAGCCGAGGAGACCCAGTACTTC
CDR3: CASSLFPGLAEETQYF

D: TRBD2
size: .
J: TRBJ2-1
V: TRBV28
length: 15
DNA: TGTGCCAGCAGCTCCACTAGCGGGAGAGAAAATGAGCAGTTCTTC
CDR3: CASSSTSGRENEQFF

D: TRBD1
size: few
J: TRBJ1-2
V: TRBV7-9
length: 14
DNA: TGTGCCAGCAGCCCACGGGGACAGGGCCCTGGCTACACCTTC
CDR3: CASSPRGQGPGYTF

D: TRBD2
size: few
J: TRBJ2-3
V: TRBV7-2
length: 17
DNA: TGTGCCAGCAGCCTTAGGACTAGCGGGGAATGGGGTAGGGCGCAGTATTTT
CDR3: CASSLRTSGEWGRAQYF